This TCR beta chain was found in a study of blood T cells in healthy people across ages. J was trimmed by 6 bases and V by 0 bases; bases with no gene match: 4. Germline CDR1 and CDR2: SGHTA and FQGNSA. This CDR3 has 16 residues. A second PCR, run for about 6 to 11 cycles, used a sample-barcoded 5' primer plus a J-beta primer mix. TCRdb itself ran the 5' RACE reads through MiXCR, one entry per CDR3 protein. Of under 2 million distinct CDR3 sequences listed, roughly a third are singletons. What was sequenced was blood. The clonotype comes from a woman in her twenties or thirties in good health. The chain links TRBV7-2 to TRBJ2-1; 11 nucleotides align to TRBD2. CDR3 nucleotide sequence: TGTGCCAGCAGCTTAGCGGGGACTAGCGGTTGCAATGAGCAGTTCTTC. This gives the protein CASSLAGTSGCNEQFF.